This is a list of T cell receptor beta chains from one sample in a study of T cell responses to AZD1222 COVID-19 vaccine. Clones were read by immunoSEQ multiplex PCR, and TCRdb kept only the in-frame ones, dropping some. This table holds 120,000 or so clones, 89% found once. Sequenced here: peripheral blood, sampled on day 0 of AZD1222 vaccination. The receptor set was obtained from an adult in good health. CDR3s include the opening cysteine and the closing phenylalanine or tryptophan. The D gene is left open where the match is weak. Size is omitted from some rows. Given values are once, few, many or a class for expanded clones.

TRBV19	NA	TRBJ2-1	NA	14	TGTGCCAGTAGTACGCCCGCCAAGAACAATGAGCAGTTCTTC	CASSTPAKNNEQFF
TRBV27	NA	TRBJ2-5	NA	15	TGTGCCAGCAGTCGTCAGGGGCCTACCGGGGAGACCCAGTACTTC	CASSRQGPTGETQYF
TRBV24-1	TRBD1	TRBJ2-1	few	15	TGTGCCACCAGTGAGGGGGGACAGGGGGACAATGAGCAGTTCTTC	CATSEGGQGDNEQFF
TRBV13	TRBD2	TRBJ2-1	NA	18	TGTGCCAGCACCCTAAGGACTAGCGGGAGAAGCTCCTACAATGAGCAGTTCTTC	CASTLRTSGRSSYNEQFF
TRBV12-3/TRBV12-4	NA	TRBJ1-5	NA	12	TGTGCCAGCAGTTCTATCAATCAGCCCCAGCATTTT	CASSSINQPQHF
TRBV18	TRBD1	TRBJ1-4	NA	15	TGTGCCAGCTCCCCAAGGACAGGGATGAGCGAAAAACTGTTTTTT	CASSPRTGMSEKLFF
TRBV28	TRBD1	TRBJ1-5	NA	15	TGTGCCAGCAGTCGGACAGGGGAGCGCAATCAGCCCCAGCATTTT	CASSRTGERNQPQHF
TRBV10-1	TRBD1	TRBJ2-1	NA	12	TGCGCCAGCAGTGTTGAGACAGGGCCTCGGATCTTC	CASSVETGPRIF
TRBV28	NA	TRBJ1-2	NA	15	TGTGCCAGCAGTCCTCGCGGGGGGGCTGGGTATGGCTACACCTTC	CASSPRGGAGYGYTF
TRBV4-1	NA	TRBJ1-2	NA	15	TGCGCCAGCAGCCAAGGATCAGGGGTGAACTATGGCTACACCTTC	CASSQGSGVNYGYTF
TRBV2	TRBD2	TRBJ2-1	NA	16	TGTGCCAGCAGTGAAGGGGCTAGCGGGAGAACCCATGAGCAGTTCTTC	CASSEGASGRTHEQFF
TRBV5-5	TRBD1	TRBJ1-4	NA	15	TGTGCCAGCAGCTCAGGGGACAGGGCCCTAGAAAAACTGTTTTTT	CASSSGDRALEKLFF
TRBV19	NA	TRBJ1-2	NA	12	TGTGCCAGTAGTATTGGCTTTTCGGGCTACACCTTC	CASSIGFSGYTF
TRBV6-5	NA	TRBJ1-1	NA	13	TGTGCCAGCAGGGGGGCGCACATCACTGAAGCTTTCTTT	CASRGAHITEAFF
TRBV15	NA	TRBJ2-6	NA	17	TGTGCCACCAGCGGAGGGGAAGGGAACTCTGGGGCCAACGTCCTGACTTTC	CATSGGEGNSGANVLTF
TRBV20-1	TRBD1	TRBJ1-1	NA	11	TGCAGTGCTAGTAAACAGGGACAGCCTTTCTTT	CSASKQGQPFF
TRBV6-5	NA	TRBJ2-5	NA	13	TGTGCCAGCGGCCAGGACTACCAAGAGACCCAGTACTTC	CASGQDYQETQYF
TRBV11-2	NA	TRBJ2-3	NA	14	TGTGCCAGCAGCTTACCGGGAGCCACAGATACGCAGTATTTT	CASSLPGATDTQYF
TRBV29-1	NA	TRBJ2-3	NA	13	TGCAGCGTTGGAATCGAGGGATCAGATACGCAGTATTTT	CSVGIEGSDTQYF
TRBV5-5	NA	TRBJ2-7	NA	14	TGTGCCAGCAGCTCCCAGGGATGGTCCTACGAGCAGTACTTC	CASSSQGWSYEQYF
TRBV7-8	TRBD1	TRBJ1-5	NA	16	TGTGCCAGCAGCCCAACACCCGACAGGGCCAATCAGCCCCAGCATTTT	CASSPTPDRANQPQHF
TRBV27	NA	TRBJ1-4	NA	16	TGTGCCAGCAGTTTATATCCGGGACAAAAGAATGAAAAACTGTTTTTT	CASSLYPGQKNEKLFF
TRBV30	NA	TRBJ1-2	NA	13	TGTGCCTGGAGTCTCACGGGGACGCGTGGCTACACCTTC	CAWSLTGTRGYTF
TRBV2	NA	TRBJ1-6	NA	15	TGTGCCAGCAGTGAAGAATTAGGGTTGAATTCACCCCTCCACTTT	CASSEELGLNSPLHF
TRBV7-2	NA	TRBJ1-3	once	15	TGTGCCAGCAGCTTAGAGACAGTTCCTGGAAACACCATATATTTT	CASSLETVPGNTIYF
TRBV18	NA	TRBJ2-2	NA	14	TGTGCCAGCTCACCAGGGCAGAACACCGGGGAGCTGTTTTTT	CASSPGQNTGELFF
TRBV6-5	NA	TRBJ1-5	once	16	TGTGCCAGCAGTTACTCTTGGCCAAACGATAATCAGCCCCAGCATTTT	CASSYSWPNDNQPQHF
TRBV6-5	NA	TRBJ2-7	NA	15	TGTGCCAGCAGTTACAAGGGGGGCTCGGGCTACGAGCAGTACTTC	CASSYKGGSGYEQYF
TRBV3-1/TRBV3-2	NA	TRBJ2-5	NA	16	TGTGCCAGCAGCCTAACAGGAGGGGGCCCTGGAGAGACCCAGTACTTC	CASSLTGGGPGETQYF
TRBV6-5	NA	TRBJ1-4	NA	15	TGTGCCAGCAGCCCCCTTCTGGCAACTAATGAAAAACTGTTTTTT	CASSPLLATNEKLFF
TRBV5-5	NA	TRBJ1-2	NA	16	TGTGCCAGCAGCTTGGATCGGGGGCCAGGCCCTTATGGCTACACCTTC	CASSLDRGPGPYGYTF
TRBV14	TRBD2	TRBJ2-3	NA	18	TGTGCCAGCAGCCAAGATATCCTAGCGGGAAATGTTGGAGATACGCAGTATTTT	CASSQDILAGNVGDTQYF
TRBV5-1	NA	TRBJ1-3	NA	13	TGCGCCAGCACTGCGTACTCTGGAAACACCATATATTTT	CASTAYSGNTIYF